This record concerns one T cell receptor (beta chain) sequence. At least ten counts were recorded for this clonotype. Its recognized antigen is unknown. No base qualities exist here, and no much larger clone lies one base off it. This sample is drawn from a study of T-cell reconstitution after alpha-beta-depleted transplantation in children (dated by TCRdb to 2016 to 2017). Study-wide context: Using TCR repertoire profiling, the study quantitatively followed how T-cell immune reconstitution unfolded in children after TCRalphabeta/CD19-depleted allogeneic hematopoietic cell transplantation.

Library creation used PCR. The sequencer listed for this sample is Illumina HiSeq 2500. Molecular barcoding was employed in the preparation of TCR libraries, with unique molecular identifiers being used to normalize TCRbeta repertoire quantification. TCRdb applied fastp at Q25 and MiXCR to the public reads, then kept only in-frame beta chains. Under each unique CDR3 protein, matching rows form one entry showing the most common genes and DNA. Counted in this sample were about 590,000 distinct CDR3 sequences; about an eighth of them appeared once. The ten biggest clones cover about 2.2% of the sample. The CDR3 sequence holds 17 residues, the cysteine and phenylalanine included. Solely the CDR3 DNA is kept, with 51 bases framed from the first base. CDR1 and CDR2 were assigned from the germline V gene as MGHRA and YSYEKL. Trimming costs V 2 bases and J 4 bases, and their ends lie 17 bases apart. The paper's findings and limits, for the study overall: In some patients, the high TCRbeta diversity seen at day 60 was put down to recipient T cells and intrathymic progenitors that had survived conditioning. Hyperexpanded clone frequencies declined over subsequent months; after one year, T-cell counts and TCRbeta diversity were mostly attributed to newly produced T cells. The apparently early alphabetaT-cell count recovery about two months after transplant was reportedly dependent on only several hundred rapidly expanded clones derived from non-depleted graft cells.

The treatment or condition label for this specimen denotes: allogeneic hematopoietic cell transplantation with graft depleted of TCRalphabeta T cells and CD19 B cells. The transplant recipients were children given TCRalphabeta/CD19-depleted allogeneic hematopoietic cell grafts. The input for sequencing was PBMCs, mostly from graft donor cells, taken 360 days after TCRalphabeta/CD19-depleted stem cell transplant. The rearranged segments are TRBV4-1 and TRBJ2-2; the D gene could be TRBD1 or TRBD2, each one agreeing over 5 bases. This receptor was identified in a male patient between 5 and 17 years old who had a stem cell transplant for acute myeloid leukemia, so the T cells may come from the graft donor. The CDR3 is CASSQRRRDLGTGELFF. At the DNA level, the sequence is TGCGCCAGCAGCCAACGGAGAAGGGACCTGGGCACCGGGGAGCTGTTTTTT.